The present T cell receptor (beta chain) was sequenced within a study of shared clonotypes between healthy human individuals. For this clone: What it binds is not known.

Points from the study as a whole: Clonotypes shared by all four donors outscored non-shared clonotypes in generation probability.

Assay used: immunoSEQ multiplex PCR; TCRdb lists only in-frame clones, some missing. The sample includes 900,000 to 1,200,000 clones, approximately 78% seen only once; the top ten take under 0.8%. Sequencing was done on a sample of memory CD4+ T cells from PBMCs. Specified subset: CD45RA-negative fraction. The source of this sequence is a man in his late teens or twenties in good health. Some clones in this sample may be carry-over from other donors' samples.

The CDR3 protein is CASSQGGAGDTQYF. CDR3 coding DNA: TGCGCCAGCAGCCAGGGGGGAGCCGGAGATACGCAGTATTTT. This chain links TRBV5-1 with TRBJ2-3; tentative D call: TRBD1 (7 bases). CDR1 is SGHRS, CDR2 YFSETQ, per germline. CDR3 size: 14 residues. V was cut by 4 bases and J by 5 bases, with 14 bases left in between.